Sequencing of this T cell receptor (beta chain) was carried out in a study of T cells in Graves' hyperthyroidism and ophthalmopathy. Looking at the study overall: Sampling of peripheral blood happened at initial diagnosis, prior to any treatment. General study findings and limits: Ophthalmopathy, which appeared later, was predicted by the model a median roughly 6.4 months before onset.

RNA transcripts provided the source from which TCR beta CDR3 regions were amplified. First-round RT-PCR of the TCR CDR3 relied on the HTBI primer set. Via MiXCR, TCRdb re-called the multiplex PCR reads, giving one row per CDR3 protein. Of 400,000 to 550,000 distinct CDR3 sequences in the sample, around 14% were seen once. Hyperthyroidism patients were newly diagnosed, had disease duration under 2 months, and were aged 18 to 65 years. Uncontrolled infections, other autoimmune diseases, pregnancy or lactation led to exclusion of patients. A remark on this clonotype: Antigen specificity is unknown.

CDR1 MNHEY and CDR2 SVGEGT come from the germline V gene. Trimming pared 4 bases from V and 2 bases from J, leaving 12 bases between. The CDR3 length is 15 residues. The sequenced material came from blood. This clonotype originated in a young woman with Graves' hyperthyroidism. The J gene is TRBJ1-5, the V gene TRBV6-2 or TRBV6-3; D may be TRBD1 (5 bases). This CDR3 reads CASSWGLVGNQPQHF. Written as DNA, the CDR3 is TGTGCCAGCAGTTGGGGGTTGGTCGGCAATCAGCCCCAGCATTTT.